Presented here are 7 T cell receptor beta chains from one specimen sequenced in a study of spatial heterogeneity in lung cancer. The time point here: sample taken at primary tumor resection. The authors sequenced whole RNA from tumor, nontumor lung or frozen PBMC without sorting. TCRdb independently ran MiXCR on the 5' RACE reads; one entry per CDR3 protein. Of more than 65,000 distinct CDR3 sequences in the sample, around 12% are singletons; the top ten hold roughly 4.5%. Source: PBMCs, taken at surgery. These receptor sequences come from a male donor with early-stage non-small cell lung cancer.

The chain carries TRBV11-2 and TRBJ2-5, with D uncertain. Germline assignment: CDR1 SGHAT and CDR2 FQNNGV. V lost 4 bases, J lost 3 bases, and 6 bases lay in between. This CDR3 region has 12 residues. In DNA, the CDR3 is TGTGCCAGCAGCTCTCGGGAAGAGACCCAGTACTTC. Translated, it gives CASSSREETQYF.

The chain uses TRBV6-5 and TRBJ1-5; 7 bases are shared with TRBD1. With V trimmed by 8 bases and J by 4 bases, 5 bases remained unmatched. Germline CDR1 MNHEY, CDR2 SVGAGI. The CDR3 extends over 13 amino acids. The CDR3 sequence: CASREGANQPQHF. The CDR3 DNA follows: TGTGCCAGCCGCGAGGGGGCTAATCAGCCCCAGCATTTT.

The rearrangement uses TRBV7-2 and TRBJ2-1; 7 nucleotides align to TRBD2. V shed 1 base and J 6 bases; nucleotides not matched to a gene: 9. The V gene's germline CDR1 is SGHTA and CDR2 FQGNSA. The CDR3 contains 16 residues. The CDR3: CASSLGQAGIGNEQFF. CDR3 DNA sequence: TGTGCCAGCAGCTTAGGACAAGCGGGAATTGGCAATGAGCAGTTCTTC.

The chain links TRBV10-3 to TRBJ2-1; TRBD1 is a possible D gene (7 bases). V was cut by 2 bases and J by 6 bases, with 20 bases left in between. Germline assignment: CDR1 ENHRY and CDR2 SYGVKD. CDR3 length: 17 amino acids. In DNA, the CDR3 is TGTGCCATCAGTGAGCGGACAGGAGGGGAAAGTAGCAATGAGCAGTTCTTC. Residues: CAISERTGGESSNEQFF.

This clonotype was picked up a small number of times. The gene calls are TRBV14 and TRBJ1-3; D not certain. CDR3 length equals 16 residues. V shed 1 base and J shed 0 bases, with 10 bases lying between them. From germline, CDR1 is SGHDN and CDR2 FVKESK. For the CDR3, the DNA is TGTGCCAGCAGCCAAGGATCTGTCTTCTCTGGAAACACCATATATTTT. This codes for CASSQGSVFSGNTIYF.

The chain couples TRBV28 to TRBJ2-7; TRBD2 aligns across 10 bases. Germline V lookup: CDR1 MDHEN, CDR2 SYDVKM. The length of the CDR3 is 15 residues. With V trimmed by 3 bases and J by 3 bases, 5 bases remained unmatched. The DNA of the CDR3 is TGTGCCAGCAGTTTGGGACTAGCGCGCCACTACGAGCAGTACTTC. Protein product: CASSLGLARHYEQYF.

This chain uses TRBV14 with TRBJ2-1, with 7 bases aligning to TRBD1. The CDR3 consists of 16 residues. With V trimmed by 4 bases and J by 9 bases, 15 bases remained unmatched. The germline V gene encodes CDR1 SGHDN and CDR2 FVKESK. CDR3 sequence: CASSPTPGGPRGEQFF. The CDR3 nucleotides are TGTGCCAGCAGCCCCACCCCAGGGGGTCCCAGGGGTGAGCAGTTCTTC.